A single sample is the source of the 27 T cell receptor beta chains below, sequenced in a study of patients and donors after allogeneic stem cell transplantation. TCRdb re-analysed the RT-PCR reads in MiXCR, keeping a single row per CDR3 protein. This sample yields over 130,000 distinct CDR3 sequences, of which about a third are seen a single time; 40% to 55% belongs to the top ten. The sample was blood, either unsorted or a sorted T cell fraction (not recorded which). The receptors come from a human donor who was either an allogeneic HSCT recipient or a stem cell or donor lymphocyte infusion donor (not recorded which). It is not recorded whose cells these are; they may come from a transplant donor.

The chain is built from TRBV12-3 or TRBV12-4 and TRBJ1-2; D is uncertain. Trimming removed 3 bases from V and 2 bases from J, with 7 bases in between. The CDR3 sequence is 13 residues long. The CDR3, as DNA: TGTGCCAGCAGTTTCGAGGGAAACTATGGCTACACCTTC. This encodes CASSFEGNYGYTF.

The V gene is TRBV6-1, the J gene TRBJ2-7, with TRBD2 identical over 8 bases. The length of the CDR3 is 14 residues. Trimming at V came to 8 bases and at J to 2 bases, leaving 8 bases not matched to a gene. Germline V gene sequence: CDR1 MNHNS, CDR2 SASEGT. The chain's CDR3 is CASLASGLPYEQYF. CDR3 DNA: TGTGCCAGCCTTGCTAGCGGGTTACCCTACGAGCAGTACTTC.

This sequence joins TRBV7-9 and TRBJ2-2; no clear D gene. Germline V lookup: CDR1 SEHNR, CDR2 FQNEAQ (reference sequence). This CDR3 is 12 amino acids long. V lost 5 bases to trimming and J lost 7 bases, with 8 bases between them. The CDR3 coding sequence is TGTGCCAGCAGCCCCTCCCACGGGGAGCTGTTTTTT. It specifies CASSPSHGELFF.

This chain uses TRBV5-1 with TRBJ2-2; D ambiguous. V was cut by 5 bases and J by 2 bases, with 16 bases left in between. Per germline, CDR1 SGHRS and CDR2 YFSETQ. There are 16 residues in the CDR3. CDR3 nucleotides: TGCGCCAGCAGTGCTAACGGCCTACCCAACACCGGGGAGCTGTTTTTT. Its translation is CASSANGLPNTGELFF.

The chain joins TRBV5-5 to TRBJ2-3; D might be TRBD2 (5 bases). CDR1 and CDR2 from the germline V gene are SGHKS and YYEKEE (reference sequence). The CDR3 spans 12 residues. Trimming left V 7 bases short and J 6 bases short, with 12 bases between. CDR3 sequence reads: CASVPRGDTQYF. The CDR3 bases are TGTGCCAGCGTGCCCCGGGGTGATACGCAGTATTTT.

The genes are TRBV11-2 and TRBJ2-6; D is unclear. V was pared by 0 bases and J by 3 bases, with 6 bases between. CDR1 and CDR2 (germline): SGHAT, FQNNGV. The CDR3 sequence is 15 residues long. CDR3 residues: CASSLERSGANVLTF. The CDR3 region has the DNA TGTGCCAGCAGCTTAGAACGGAGTGGGGCCAACGTCCTGACTTTC.

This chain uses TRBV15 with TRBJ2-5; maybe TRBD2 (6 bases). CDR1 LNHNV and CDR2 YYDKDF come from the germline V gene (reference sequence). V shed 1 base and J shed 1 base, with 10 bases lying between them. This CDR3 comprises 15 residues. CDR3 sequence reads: CATSRGAGPQETQYF. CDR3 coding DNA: TGTGCCACCAGCAGAGGGGCGGGACCCCAAGAGACCCAGTACTTC.

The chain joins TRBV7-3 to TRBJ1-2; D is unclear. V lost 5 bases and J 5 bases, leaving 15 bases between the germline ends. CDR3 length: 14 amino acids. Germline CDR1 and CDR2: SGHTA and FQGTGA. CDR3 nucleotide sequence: TGTGCCAGCAGCCTGGGCCCGGTGGGGTATGGCTACACCTTC. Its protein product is CASSLGPVGYGYTF.

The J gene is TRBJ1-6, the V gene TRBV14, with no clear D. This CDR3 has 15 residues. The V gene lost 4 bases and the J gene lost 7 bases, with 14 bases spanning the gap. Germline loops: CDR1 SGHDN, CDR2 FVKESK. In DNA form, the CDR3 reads TGTGCCAGCAGCCTTGGATCTGCAGTGAATTCACCCCTCCACTTT. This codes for CASSLGSAVNSPLHF.

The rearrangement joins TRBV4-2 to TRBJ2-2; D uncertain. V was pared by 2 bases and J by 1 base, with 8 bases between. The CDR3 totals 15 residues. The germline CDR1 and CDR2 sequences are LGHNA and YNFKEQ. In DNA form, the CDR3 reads TGTGCCAGCAGCCAAAACCCAGTGAACACCGGGGAGCTGTTTTTT. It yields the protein CASSQNPVNTGELFF.

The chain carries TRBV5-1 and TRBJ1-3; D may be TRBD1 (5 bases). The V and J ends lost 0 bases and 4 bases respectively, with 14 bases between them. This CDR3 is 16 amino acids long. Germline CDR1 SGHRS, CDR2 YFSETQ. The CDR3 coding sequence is TGCGCCAGCAGCTTGGACCTTGCCAGGGACGGAAACACCATATATTTT. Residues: CASSLDLARDGNTIYF.

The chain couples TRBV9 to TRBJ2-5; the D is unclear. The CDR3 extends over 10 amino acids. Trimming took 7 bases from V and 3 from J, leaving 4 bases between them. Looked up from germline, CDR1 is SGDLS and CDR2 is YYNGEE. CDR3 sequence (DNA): TGTGCCAGCCCAGAAGAGACCCAGTACTTC. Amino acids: CASPEETQYF.

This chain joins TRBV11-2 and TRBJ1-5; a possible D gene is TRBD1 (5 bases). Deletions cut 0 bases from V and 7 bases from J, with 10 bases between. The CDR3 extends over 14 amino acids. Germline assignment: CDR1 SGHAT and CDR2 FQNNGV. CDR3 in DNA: TGTGCCAGCAGCTTAGAGCCGGGGGTACAGCCCCAGCATTTT. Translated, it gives CASSLEPGVQPQHF.

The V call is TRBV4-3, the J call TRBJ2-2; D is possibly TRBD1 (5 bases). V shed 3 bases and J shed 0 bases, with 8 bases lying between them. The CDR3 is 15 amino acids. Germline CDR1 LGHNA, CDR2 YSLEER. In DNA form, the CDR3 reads TGCGCCAGCAGCCAGGCCAGGGCGAACACCGGGGAGCTGTTTTTT. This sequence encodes CASSQARANTGELFF.

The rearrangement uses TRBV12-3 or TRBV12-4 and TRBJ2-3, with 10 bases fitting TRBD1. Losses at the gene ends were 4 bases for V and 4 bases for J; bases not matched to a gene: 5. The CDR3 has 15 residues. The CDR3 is CASSSRDRGPDTQYF. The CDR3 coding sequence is TGTGCCAGCAGTTCCCGGGACAGGGGCCCAGATACGCAGTATTTT.

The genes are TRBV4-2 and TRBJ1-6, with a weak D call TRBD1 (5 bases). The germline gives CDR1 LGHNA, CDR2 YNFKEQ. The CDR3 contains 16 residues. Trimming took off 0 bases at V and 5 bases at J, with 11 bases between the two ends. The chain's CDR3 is CASSQESRGNNSPLHF. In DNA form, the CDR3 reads TGTGCCAGCAGCCAAGAATCCCGGGGCAATAATTCACCCCTCCACTTT.

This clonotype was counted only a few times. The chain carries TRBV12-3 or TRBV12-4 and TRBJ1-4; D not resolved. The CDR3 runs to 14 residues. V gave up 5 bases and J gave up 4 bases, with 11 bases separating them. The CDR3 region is CASSLAMINEKLFF. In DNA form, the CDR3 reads TGTGCCAGCAGTCTTGCCATGATTAATGAAAAACTGTTTTTT.

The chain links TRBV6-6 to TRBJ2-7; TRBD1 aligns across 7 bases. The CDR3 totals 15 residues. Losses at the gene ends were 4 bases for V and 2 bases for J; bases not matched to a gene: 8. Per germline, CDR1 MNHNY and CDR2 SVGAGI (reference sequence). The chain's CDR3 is CASSFSPTGAYEQYV. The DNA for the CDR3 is TGTGCCAGCAGTTTCTCCCCTACAGGGGCCTACGAGCAGTACGTC.

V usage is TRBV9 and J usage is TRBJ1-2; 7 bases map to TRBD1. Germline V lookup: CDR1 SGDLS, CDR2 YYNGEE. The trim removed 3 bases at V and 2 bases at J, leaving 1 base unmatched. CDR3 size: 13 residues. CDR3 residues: CASSAGGNYGYTF. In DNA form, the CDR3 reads TGTGCCAGCAGCGCAGGGGGAAACTATGGCTACACCTTC.

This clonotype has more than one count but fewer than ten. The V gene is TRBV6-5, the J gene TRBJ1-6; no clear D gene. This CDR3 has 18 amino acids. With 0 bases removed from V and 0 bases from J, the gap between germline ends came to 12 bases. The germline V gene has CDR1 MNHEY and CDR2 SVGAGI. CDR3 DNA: TGTGCCAGCAGTTACTCGAACCCGGGGAGCTCCTATAATTCACCCCTCCACTTT. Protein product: CASSYSNPGSSYNSPLHF.

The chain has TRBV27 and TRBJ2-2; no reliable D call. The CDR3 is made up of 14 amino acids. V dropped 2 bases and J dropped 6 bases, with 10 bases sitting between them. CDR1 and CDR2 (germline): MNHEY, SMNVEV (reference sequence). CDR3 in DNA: TGTGCCAGCAGTTTAACCCGCGAGGCCGGGGAGCTGTTTTTT. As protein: CASSLTREAGELFF.

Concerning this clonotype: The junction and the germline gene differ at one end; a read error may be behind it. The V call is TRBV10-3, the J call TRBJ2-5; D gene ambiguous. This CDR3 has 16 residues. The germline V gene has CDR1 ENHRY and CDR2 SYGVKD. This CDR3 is CANSESIGTLPETQYF. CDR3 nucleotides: TGTGCCAACAGTGAGTCGATAGGAACGCTGCCGGAGACCCAGTACTTC.

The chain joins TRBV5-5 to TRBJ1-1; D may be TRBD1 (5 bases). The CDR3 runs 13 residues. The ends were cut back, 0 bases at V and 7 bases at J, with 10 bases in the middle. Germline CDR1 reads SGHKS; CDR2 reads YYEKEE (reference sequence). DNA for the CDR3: TGTGCCAGCAGCTTGGCCGCACAGGTTGAAGCTTTCTTT. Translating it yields CASSLAAQVEAFF.

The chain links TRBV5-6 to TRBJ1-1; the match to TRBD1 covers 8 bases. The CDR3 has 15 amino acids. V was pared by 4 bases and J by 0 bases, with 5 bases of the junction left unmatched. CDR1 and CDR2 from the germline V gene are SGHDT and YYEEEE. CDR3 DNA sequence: TGTGCCAGCAGCCGGACAGGGACCATGAACACTGAAGCTTTCTTT. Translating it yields CASSRTGTMNTEAFF.

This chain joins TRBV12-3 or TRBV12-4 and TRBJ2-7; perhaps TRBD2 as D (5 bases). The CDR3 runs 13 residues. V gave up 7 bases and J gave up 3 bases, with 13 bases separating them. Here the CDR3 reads CASTFSGIYEQYF. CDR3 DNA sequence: TGTGCCAGCACCTTCTCGGGGATCTACGAGCAGTACTTC.

The CDR3: CASSPRTGANYGYTF. The CDR3 nucleotides read TGTGCCAGCAGCCCGAGGACAGGGGCTAACTATGGCTACACCTTC. V gene TRBV7-9 combines with J gene TRBJ1-2; 9 positions agree with TRBD1. Germline V lookup: CDR1 SEHNR, CDR2 FQNEAQ (reference sequence). V dropped 5 bases and J dropped 0; count of bases not matched to a gene: 4. The CDR3 spans 15 residues.

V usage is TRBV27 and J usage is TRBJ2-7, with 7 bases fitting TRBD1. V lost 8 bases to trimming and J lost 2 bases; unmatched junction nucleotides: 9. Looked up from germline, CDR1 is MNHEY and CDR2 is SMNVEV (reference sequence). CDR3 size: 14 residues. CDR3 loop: CASSIQTGTYEQYF. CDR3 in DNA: TGTGCCAGCTCCATACAGACAGGGACCTACGAGCAGTACTTC.